The 32 T cell receptor beta chains listed next were all sequenced from one sample in a study of shared clonotypes between healthy human individuals. Repertoires were generated with immunoSEQ multiplex PCR, while TCRdb's copy carries only in-frame clones and drops some. The table lists about 2.2 million clones, just over 90% of them singletons. Terminally differentiated effector memory CD45RA+ cells were excluded from the naive CD8 cells, which were CD45RO-negative and positively selected for CCR7. Sequencing input: naive CD8+ T cells from PBMCs. These receptors originate from a man aged 18 to 35 in good health. Some clones in this sample may be carry-over from other donors' samples.

The chain recombines TRBV7-2 with TRBJ2-7; D may be TRBD2 (6 bases). The CDR3 covers 14 residues. The V end lost 5 bases, the J end lost 7 bases, and 18 bases lay between the germline ends. Germline loops: CDR1 SGHTA, CDR2 FQGNSA. This chain's CDR3 is CASSQILGGGEQYF. The CDR3 nucleotides are TGTGCCAGCAGCCAGATATTGGGGGGTGGAGAGCAGTACTTC.

This clone was observed a single time. V gene TRBV28 combines with J gene TRBJ1-3, with 10 bases matching TRBD1. Trimming took 5 bases from V and 4 from J; bases not matched to a gene: 5. The germline V gene has CDR1 MDHEN and CDR2 SYDVKM. This CDR3 is 15 amino acids long. The CDR3: CASSIDRGRGNTIYF. CDR3 DNA sequence: TGTGCCAGCAGTATCGACAGGGGGCGCGGAAACACCATATATTTT.

This sequence joins TRBV6-5 and TRBJ2-7; 8 positions agree with TRBD2. The J segment lost 2 bases and the V segment lost 0 bases, leaving 6 bases of the junction unmatched. Germline values: CDR1 MNHEY, CDR2 SVGAGI. This CDR3 is built from 16 residues. The CDR3 DNA reads TGTGCCAGCAGTTACTCACCAGCGGGGGAGCCCTACGAGCAGTACTTC. This translates into CASSYSPAGEPYEQYF.

The chain combines TRBV28 with TRBJ2-7; 16 bases agree with TRBD2. V lost 4 bases, J lost 7 bases, and 4 bases stayed unmatched. Germline assignment: CDR1 MDHEN and CDR2 SYDVKM. The CDR3 has 15 amino acids. The CDR3 DNA reads TGTGCCAGCAGTTGGGGACTAGCGGGAGGGGGAGAGCAGTACTTC. As protein: CASSWGLAGGGEQYF.

Details on this clone: This CDR3 is also generated by other DNA sequences in the sample. The chain combines TRBV27 with TRBJ2-7, with TRBD1 identical over 10 bases. The germline V gene has CDR1 MNHEY and CDR2 SMNVEV (reference sequence). CDR3 size: 14 residues. J gave up 2 bases and V 5 bases, and 3 bases lay outside the gene matches. As DNA, the CDR3 is TGTGCCAGCAGTCTTGGGACAGGGGCCTACGAGCAGTACTTC. Its protein product is CASSLGTGAYEQYF.

This clone was seen a few times. At the DNA level, this CDR3 is encoded by other sequences in the same sample as well. The rearrangement joins TRBV19 to TRBJ2-1; no reliable D call. V dropped 3 bases and J dropped 6 bases, with 6 bases sitting between them. Germline V gene data show CDR1 as LNHDA and CDR2 as SQIVND (reference sequence). CDR3 length: 12 residues. This chain's CDR3 is CASSIGGNEQFF. CDR3 coding DNA: TGTGCCAGTAGTATCGGTGGCAATGAGCAGTTCTTC.

The rearrangement joins TRBV7-7 to TRBJ2-1; 9 nucleotides line up with TRBD2. V dropped 2 bases and J dropped 0; count of bases not matched to a gene: 2. Germline V gives CDR1 SSHAT, CDR2 FNYEAQ (reference sequence). The CDR3 has 16 amino acids. CDR3 DNA sequence: TGTGCCAGCAGCTTAAGCGGGAGGTCCTCCTACAATGAGCAGTTCTTC. Translating it yields CASSLSGRSSYNEQFF.

This chain uses TRBV29-1 with TRBJ1-2, with D possibly TRBD1 on 6 matching bases. The CDR3 covers 11 residues. Trimming took 5 bases from V and 8 from J, leaving 12 bases between them. Per the germline V gene, CDR1 is SQVTM and CDR2 is ANQGSEA. The CDR3 spells CSVRGAGGYTF. DNA of the CDR3: TGCAGCGTTCGGGGGGCGGGCGGCTACACCTTC. Combining the CDR3 with reference TRBV29-1 and TRBJ1-2 gives the whole variable domain SAVISQKPSRDICQRGTSLTIQCQVDSQVTMMFWYRQQPGQSLTLIATANQGSEATYESGFVIDKFPISRPNLTFSTLTVSNMSPEDSSIYLCSVRGAGGYTFGSGTRLTVV.

The rearrangement links TRBV7-7 to TRBJ2-7; no clear D. With 0 bases removed from V and 6 bases from J, the gap between germline ends came to 12 bases. The germline V gene encodes CDR1 SSHAT and CDR2 FNYEAQ (reference sequence). The CDR3 length is 14 residues. CDR3 protein: CASSLAGLGSEQYF. The CDR3 DNA reads TGTGCCAGCAGCTTAGCGGGATTGGGCAGCGAGCAGTACTTC.

Notes on this clone: An end of the junction differs from the germline gene, which may be a read error. The same CDR3 arises from other DNA sequences in this sample as well. In DNA form, the CDR3 reads TGCGCCATCAGTGAGGAGGACAGTTACGAGCAGTACTTC. This codes for CAISEEDSYEQYF. The chain carries TRBV10-3 and TRBJ2-7, with TRBD1 as a possible D gene (6 bases). The length of the CDR3 is 13 residues. Germline V CDR1 and CDR2: ENHRY, SYGVKD.

The chain couples TRBV27 to TRBJ1-1; D is uncertain. The CDR3 extends over 13 amino acids. Trimming took 2 bases from V and 1 from J, leaving 5 bases between them. Germline CDR1 and CDR2: MNHEY and SMNVEV (reference sequence). CDR3 sequence reads: CASSLQWNTEAFF. CDR3 sequence (DNA): TGTGCCAGCAGTTTACAATGGAACACTGAAGCTTTCTTT.

This rearrangement joins TRBV19 to TRBJ1-1, with a possible D match to TRBD1 (5 bases). The CDR3 runs to 16 residues. CDR1 is LNHDA, CDR2 SQIVND, per germline (reference sequence). Trimming shortened V by 1 base and J by 5 bases, and 17 bases separated the two germline ends. In DNA, the CDR3 is TGTGCCAGTAGTATAGGAGGGGCAGGGTGGAAGACTGAAGCTTTCTTT. Protein: CASSIGGAGWKTEAFF.

The chain recombines TRBV19 with TRBJ2-7; possibly TRBD1 or TRBD2 for D (5 bases each). CDR3 length equals 15 residues. V lost 5 bases and J 4 bases, leaving 18 bases between the germline ends. Germline CDR1 LNHDA, CDR2 SQIVND (reference sequence). CDR3 coding DNA: TGTGCCAGTAGTCCGGGGCAGTCATGGGGATACGAGCAGTACTTC. Its translation: CASSPGQSWGYEQYF.

The chain uses TRBV6-6 and TRBJ2-5, with unresolved D. Trimming pared 2 bases from V and 3 bases from J, leaving 10 bases between. The CDR3 is 14 amino acids. The germline V gene encodes CDR1 MNHNY and CDR2 SVGAGI (reference sequence). CDR3 DNA: TGTGCCAGCAGTTACCCCGACACGAAAGAGACCCAGTACTTC. This encodes CASSYPDTKETQYF.

The chain employs TRBV9 and TRBJ2-1; maybe TRBD1 (6 bases). V gave up 0 bases and J gave up 0 bases, with 10 bases separating them. The CDR3 loop spans 16 amino acids. The germline V gene encodes CDR1 SGDLS and CDR2 YYNGEE. CDR3 sequence: CASSVAGTISYNEQFF. In DNA, the CDR3 is TGTGCCAGCAGCGTAGCCGGGACAATCTCCTACAATGAGCAGTTCTTC.

This rearrangement joins TRBV27 to TRBJ2-1; 11 positions agree with TRBD1. Germline V gene lookup returns CDR1 MNHEY and CDR2 SMNVEV (reference sequence). The CDR3 has 14 amino acids. Germline trimming cut 3 bases from V and 13 bases from J; bases unmatched to any gene: 8. DNA for the CDR3: TGTGCCAGCAGTTTTGAAAGGACAGGGGGCTCTCAGTTCTTC. Translating gives CASSFERTGGSQFF.

The J gene is TRBJ2-7, the V gene TRBV6-1; 8 nucleotides align to TRBD1. The length of the CDR3 is 14 residues. V lost 1 base to trimming and J lost 4 bases; unmatched junction nucleotides: 3. Germline lookup yields CDR1 MNHNS and CDR2 SASEGT. CDR3 sequence reads: CASSEDRQGYEQYF. CDR3 coding DNA: TGTGCCAGCAGTGAAGACAGACAGGGGTACGAGCAGTACTTC.

This chain uses TRBV27 with TRBJ2-6, with TRBD1 matching over 9 bases. This CDR3 has 18 residues. V was pared by 4 bases and J by 4 bases, with 11 bases of the junction left unmatched. Germline V gene data show CDR1 as MNHEY and CDR2 as SMNVEV (reference sequence). The CDR3 DNA reads TGTGCCAGCAGTTCCGGGACAGGGACTGTCTCCGGGGCCAACGTCCTGACTTTC. Translated, it gives CASSSGTGTVSGANVLTF.

This chain uses TRBV5-6 with TRBJ1-1; maybe TRBD1 (6 bases). The germline V gene encodes CDR1 SGHDT and CDR2 YYEEEE. V was pared by 5 bases and J by 3 bases, with 14 bases between. The CDR3 totals 14 residues. The CDR3 here is CASSPDRTDTEAFF. The CDR3 bases are TGTGCCAGCAGTCCGGACAGAACTGACACTGAAGCTTTCTTT. Combining the CDR3 with reference TRBV5-6 and TRBJ1-1 gives the whole variable domain DAGVTQSPTHLIKTRGQQVTLRCSPKSGHDTVSWYQQALGQGPQFIFQYYEEEERQRGNFPDRFSGHQFPNYSSELNVNALLLGDSALYLCASSPDRTDTEAFFGQGTRLTVV.

As regards this clone: This sample includes further DNA sequences coding for the same CDR3. V is TRBV6-5 and J is TRBJ2-1; TRBD2 matches 7 bases. With V trimmed by 0 bases and J by 1 base, 3 bases remained unmatched. Germline CDR1 MNHEY, CDR2 SVGAGI. The CDR3 contains 16 residues. As DNA, the CDR3 is TGTGCCAGCAGTTACTCTCGCGGGAGTTCCTACAATGAGCAGTTCTTC. Residues: CASSYSRGSSYNEQFF.

V usage is TRBV7-8 and J usage is TRBJ2-2, with no clear D. The CDR3 has 15 residues. V gave up 2 bases and J gave up 1 base, with 8 bases separating them. Germline CDR1 SGHVS, CDR2 FQNEAQ. The CDR3 nucleotides are TGTGCCAGCAGCTTACAGGAGCGGAACACCGGGGAGCTGTTTTTT. Protein sequence: CASSLQERNTGELFF.

The chain uses TRBV6-6 and TRBJ2-2; D not resolved. V lost 0 bases and J lost 6, with 11 bases in between. Germline V gives CDR1 MNHNY, CDR2 SVGAGI (reference sequence). This CDR3 has 15 residues. The DNA of the CDR3 is TGTGCCAGCAGTTACTCAACCAGAGAGCCCGGGGAGCTGTTTTTT. Translation: CASSYSTREPGELFF.

This chain uses TRBV5-1 with TRBJ2-1, with 10 bases aligning to TRBD2. The CDR3 is made up of 15 amino acids. Germline V gene sequence: CDR1 SGHRS, CDR2 YFSETQ. Trimming took 3 bases from V and 7 from J; bases not matched to a gene: 7. CDR3 region: CASSSKREGPNEQFF. CDR3 DNA: TGCGCCAGCAGCTCTAAGCGGGAGGGCCCTAATGAGCAGTTCTTC.

This chain uses TRBV9 with TRBJ2-7; D might be TRBD2 (5 bases). V was pared by 4 bases and J by 2 bases, with 13 bases between. The length of the CDR3 is 14 residues. In germline, CDR1 is SGDLS, CDR2 YYNGEE. The CDR3 bases are TGTGCCAGCAGCCCTAGCAATCCCCCCTACGAGCAGTACTTC. This sequence encodes CASSPSNPPYEQYF. The entire variable domain, with the rest obtained from reference TRBV9 and TRBJ2-7, is as follows: DSGVTQTPKHLITATGQRVTLRCSPRSGDLSVYWYQQSLDQGLQFLIQYYNGEERAKGNILERFSAQQFPDLHSELNLSSLELGDSALYFCASSPSNPPYEQYFGPGTRLTVT.

This chain connects TRBV11-3 to TRBJ2-3; the D gene is possibly TRBD1 (6 bases). Germline V CDR1 and CDR2: SGHNT, YENEEA. This CDR3 spans 17 amino acids. Deletions cut 4 bases from V and 5 bases from J, with 22 bases between. The CDR3 spells CASSSWNRDTGGDTQYF. The CDR3, as DNA: TGTGCCAGCAGCTCCTGGAACCGGGACACCGGTGGAGATACGCAGTATTTT.

The gene calls are TRBV19 and TRBJ2-1; a weak D match, TRBD2 (6 bases). V lost 1 base, J lost 6 bases, and 10 bases lay in between. The CDR3 is made up of 14 amino acids. CDR1 LNHDA and CDR2 SQIVND come from the germline V gene (reference sequence). The CDR3 here is CASSIGLVTNEQFF. The CDR3 DNA reads TGTGCCAGTAGTATAGGACTAGTCACCAATGAGCAGTTCTTC.

In DNA, the CDR3 is TGCGCCAGCAGCCAAGTAGAAGCAGTCTCCTACGAGCAGTACTTC. This codes for CASSQVEAVSYEQYF. The chain employs TRBV4-1 and TRBJ2-7; D is unresolved. V was shortened by 1 base and J by 0 bases, with 10 bases between the two germline ends. Germline CDR1 and CDR2: MGHRA and YSYEKL. This CDR3 is 15 amino acids long.

J is TRBJ2-7 and V is TRBV10-2; 12 bases fit TRBD2. Germline CDR1 reads WSHSY; CDR2 reads SAAADI. This CDR3 region has 17 residues. The J segment lost 4 bases and the V segment lost 4 bases, leaving 11 bases of the junction unmatched. CDR3 DNA: TGCGCCAGCAGTGCTCGGGCTAGCGGGAGGGCCAGATACGAGCAGTACTTC. It translates to CASSARASGRARYEQYF.

The chain employs TRBV7-2 and TRBJ2-3, with 13 bases identical to TRBD2. CDR3 size: 17 residues. From germline, CDR1 is SGHTA and CDR2 FQGNSA. J lost 3 bases, V lost 4 bases, and 7 bases had no gene match. As DNA, the CDR3 is TGTGCCAGCAGCTCGCCGACTAGCGGGAGGAGGACAGATACGCAGTATTTT. This sequence encodes CASSSPTSGRRTDTQYF.

This sequence joins TRBV19 and TRBJ1-4; TRBD1 aligns across 8 bases. Germline lookup yields CDR1 LNHDA and CDR2 SQIVND (reference sequence). The CDR3 covers 14 residues. The ends lost 5 bases at V and 5 bases at J; junction bases unmatched: 4. The CDR3 nucleotides read TGTGCCAGTAGTGAACAGGGGGAGAATGAAAAACTGTTTTTT. Its protein product is CASSEQGENEKLFF.

This chain connects TRBV28 to TRBJ1-5; 8 bases agree with TRBD1. The length of the CDR3 is 16 residues. Germline V gene data show CDR1 as MDHEN and CDR2 as SYDVKM. V lost 2 bases, J lost 7 bases, and 10 bases stayed unmatched. The CDR3 DNA reads TGTGCCAGCAGTTTAAGGCCGGGACAGGCTGTGCAGCCCCAGCATTTT. Residues: CASSLRPGQAVQPQHF.

As DNA, the CDR3 is TGTGCCTGGGCCCCCTACAATGAGCAGTTCTTC. This sequence encodes CAWAPYNEQFF. The gene calls are TRBV30 and TRBJ2-1; D unclear. V lost 5 bases and J lost 2, with 4 bases in between. Germline assignment: CDR1 GTSNPN and CDR2 SVGIG (reference sequence). The length of the CDR3 is 11 residues.